Below, 5 T cell receptor beta chains from the same sample are listed, as sequenced in a study of beta chain features in type 1 diabetes. Every bit of the isolated RNA underwent reverse transcription, so sequencing read expressed TCRB transcripts. The assay was immunoSEQ multiplex PCR, and TCRdb's table has in-frame clones only and misses some. The profile shows under 450,000 clones, approximately 16% of them singletons. Sample: naive CD4+ T cells from blood. The receptors shown here come from a woman under 30 in good health.

The table lists this clone with a few counts. This chain links TRBV7-9 with TRBJ2-7; 7 bases line up with TRBD2. This CDR3 is 15 amino acids long. Unmatched junction bases numbered 6, after V lost 4 bases and J lost 0 bases. Germline CDR1 reads SEHNR; CDR2 reads FQNEAQ (reference sequence). CDR3 protein: CASSSTGGPSYEQYF. The DNA for the CDR3 is TGTGCCAGCAGCTCGACGGGGGGTCCCTCCTACGAGCAGTACTTC.

This clone showed up just a few times. The J gene is TRBJ2-7, the V gene TRBV6-1; D is possibly TRBD2 (6 bases). V was trimmed by 1 base and J by 2 bases, leaving 12 bases between them. From germline, CDR1 is MNHNS and CDR2 SASEGT. The CDR3 length is 15 residues. This chain's CDR3 is CASSEGLVRTYEQYF. The CDR3 DNA sequence: TGTGCCAGCAGTGAAGGACTAGTACGAACCTACGAGCAGTACTTC.

As to this clone: Other nucleotide sequences in the sample specify the same CDR3. This sequence joins TRBV18 and TRBJ1-4; D possibly corresponds to TRBD1 (6 bases). V lost 2 bases, J lost 5 bases, and 6 bases lay in between. The CDR3 runs to 13 residues. CDR1 and CDR2 (germline): KGHSH, LQKENI. The CDR3, as DNA: TGTGCCAGCTCACCAGGACAGAATGAAAAACTGTTTTTT. Its translation is CASSPGQNEKLFF.

This clone was seen only a few times. This chain links TRBV4-2 with TRBJ1-5; D perhaps matches TRBD1 (5 bases). The CDR3 spans 14 residues. Germline V gene data show CDR1 as LGHNA and CDR2 as YNFKEQ. Trimming stripped 1 base from V and 7 bases from J, with 11 bases between. CDR3 sequence (DNA): TGTGCCAGCAGCCAAGTGGGGGAGGAGCAGCCCCAGCATTTT. It codes for CASSQVGEEQPQHF.

V gene TRBV29-1 combines with J gene TRBJ1-1; D ambiguous. With 3 bases removed from V and 1 base from J, the gap between germline ends came to 6 bases. Germline values: CDR1 SQVTM, CDR2 ANQGSEA. This CDR3 is 12 amino acids long. The CDR3 is CSVDLWNTEAFF. In DNA form, the CDR3 reads TGCAGCGTTGATTTATGGAACACTGAAGCTTTCTTT.